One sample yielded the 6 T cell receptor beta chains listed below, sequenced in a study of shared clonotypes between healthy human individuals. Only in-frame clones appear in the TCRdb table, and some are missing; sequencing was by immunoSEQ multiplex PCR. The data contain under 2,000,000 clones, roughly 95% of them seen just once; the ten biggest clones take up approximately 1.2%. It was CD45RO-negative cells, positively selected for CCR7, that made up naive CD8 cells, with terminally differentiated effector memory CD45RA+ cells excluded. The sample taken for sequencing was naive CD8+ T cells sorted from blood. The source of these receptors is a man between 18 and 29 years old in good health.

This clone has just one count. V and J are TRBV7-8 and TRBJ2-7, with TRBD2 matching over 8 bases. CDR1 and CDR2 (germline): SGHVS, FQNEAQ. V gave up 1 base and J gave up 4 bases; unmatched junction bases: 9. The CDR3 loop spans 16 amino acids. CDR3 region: CASSLVVTGGPYEQYF. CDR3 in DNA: TGTGCCAGCAGCTTAGTGGTGACGGGAGGGCCATACGAGCAGTACTTC.

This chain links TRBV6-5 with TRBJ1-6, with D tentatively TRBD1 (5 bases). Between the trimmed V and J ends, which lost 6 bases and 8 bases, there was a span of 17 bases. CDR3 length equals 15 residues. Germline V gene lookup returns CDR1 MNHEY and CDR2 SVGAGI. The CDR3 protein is CASSSGLEGYSPLHF. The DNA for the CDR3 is TGTGCCAGCAGCTCCGGGCTCGAGGGGTATTCACCCCTCCACTTT.

This chain's CDR3 is CATSRVGGNYGYTF. The CDR3 coding sequence is TGTGCCACCAGCAGAGTGGGGGGCAACTATGGCTACACCTTC. The J gene is TRBJ1-2, the V gene TRBV15; tentative D call: TRBD1 (6 bases). Trimming stripped 1 base from V and 2 bases from J, with 8 bases between. The CDR3 extends over 14 amino acids. CDR1 and CDR2 (germline): LNHNV, YYDKDF (reference sequence).

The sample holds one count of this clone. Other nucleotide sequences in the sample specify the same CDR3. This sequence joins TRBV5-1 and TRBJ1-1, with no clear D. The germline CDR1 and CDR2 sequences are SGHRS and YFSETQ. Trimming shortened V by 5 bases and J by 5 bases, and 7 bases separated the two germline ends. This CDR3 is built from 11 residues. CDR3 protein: CASSTGTEAFF. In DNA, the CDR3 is TGCGCCAGCAGTACCGGGACTGAAGCTTTCTTT. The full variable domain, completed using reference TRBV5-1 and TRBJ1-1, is KAGVTQTPRYLIKTRGQQVTLSCSPISGHRSVSWYQQTPGQGLQFLFEYFSETQRNKGNFPGRFSGRQFSNSRSEMNVSTLELGDSALYLCASSTGTEAFFGQGTRLTVV.

The CDR3 DNA reads TGTGCCAGCAGCTCCTTGGCGTTATTTGAAACCGGGGAGCTGTTTTTT. Its protein product is CASSSLALFETGELFF. This chain links TRBV5-6 with TRBJ2-2; D gene uncertain. CDR3 length equals 16 residues. Germline CDR1 reads SGHDT; CDR2 reads YYEEEE. V was shortened by 3 bases and J by 5 bases, with 17 bases between the two germline ends.

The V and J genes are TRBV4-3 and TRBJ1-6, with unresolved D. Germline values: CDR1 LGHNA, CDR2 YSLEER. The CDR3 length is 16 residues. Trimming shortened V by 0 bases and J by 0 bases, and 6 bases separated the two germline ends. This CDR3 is CASSQDVSSYNSPLHF. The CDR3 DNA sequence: TGCGCCAGCAGCCAAGATGTGAGCTCCTATAATTCACCCCTCCACTTT.